These 29 T cell receptor beta chains share one sample of origin, sequenced in a study of cytomegalovirus exposure and HLA in healthy donors. The study ran its PCR with 60 Vbeta and 13 Jbeta primers. Using immunoSEQ multiplex PCR, the repertoire was profiled, and TCRdb retains in-frame clones only, with some absent. The profile shows some 150,000 clones, around 90% of them singletons. The sample comprised PBMCs. Every receptor here comes from a woman aged 25 to 39 in good health and CMV-seronegative.

The chain has TRBV5-1 and TRBJ2-7, with 7 bases fitting TRBD1. V trimming: 7 bases; J trimming: 3 bases; junction bases outside the gene matches: 10. CDR1 SGHRS and CDR2 YFSETQ come from the germline V gene. The CDR3 has 14 amino acids. The CDR3 DNA is TGCGCCAGCGGCCCACGGACAGGCTTCTACGAGCAGTACTTC. Translating gives CASGPRTGFYEQYF.

This clone appeared once. The chain is built from TRBV2 and TRBJ2-1; 7 bases fit TRBD1. J was trimmed by 1 base and V by 6 bases; bases with no gene match: 9. Germline CDR1 reads SNHLY; CDR2 reads FYNNEI. CDR3 length equals 16 residues. In nucleotides, the CDR3 is TGTGCCAGCAGCGAAACAAGGGGGCTGTCCTACAATGAGCAGTTCTTC. Protein product: CASSETRGLSYNEQFF.

The chain is built from TRBV2 and TRBJ2-2, with D maybe TRBD2 (6 bases). There are 19 residues in the CDR3. Germline lookup yields CDR1 SNHLY and CDR2 FYNNEI. V gave up 2 bases and J gave up 6 bases, with 25 bases separating them. The CDR3 here is CASSEWEAPRRGVSGELFF. The DNA for the CDR3 is TGTGCCAGCAGTGAATGGGAGGCCCCCCGCCGTGGTGTTTCCGGGGAGCTGTTTTTT.

This clone was detected only a few times. V gene TRBV4-3 combines with J gene TRBJ1-4; unclear D gene. This CDR3 region has 13 residues. CDR1 is LGHNA and CDR2 is YSLEER in the germline V gene. Trimming shortened V by 2 bases and J by 4 bases, and 5 bases separated the two germline ends. CDR3 nucleotide sequence: TGCGCCAGCAGCCAACGGTATAATGAAAAACTGTTTTTT. It codes for CASSQRYNEKLFF.

On this clone itself: Sequence at one end of the junction differs from germline and may be a read error. The chain carries TRBV19 and TRBJ1-1, with D hard to call. This CDR3 region has 13 residues. Germline V CDR1 and CDR2: LNHDA, SQIVND (reference sequence). The CDR3 spells CATLGGFGTEPFF. CDR3 nucleotide sequence: TGTGCCACCCTGGGAGGGTTCGGCACTGAACCTTTCTTT.

This clone was observed a few times. J is TRBJ1-5 and V is TRBV4-1; a possible D gene is TRBD1 (5 bases). Trimming pared 5 bases from V and 4 bases from J, leaving 15 bases between. This CDR3 comprises 15 residues. Germline V lookup: CDR1 MGHRA, CDR2 YSYEKL. CDR3 coding DNA: TGCGCCAGCAGCTGGGGGGAGTTTACTAATCAGCCCCAGCATTTT. Its protein product is CASSWGEFTNQPQHF.

V and J are TRBV4-1 and TRBJ2-3; 8 bases align to TRBD1. Germline trimming cut 1 base from V and 4 bases from J; bases unmatched to any gene: 4. CDR1 is MGHRA, CDR2 YSYEKL, per germline. The CDR3 spans 15 residues. The CDR3 DNA reads as TGCGCCAGCAGCCAAGTGGACAGGGCCCCAGATACGCAGTATTTT. It specifies CASSQVDRAPDTQYF.

The V gene is TRBV7-2, the J gene TRBJ2-3; TRBD1 might be the D (5 bases). CDR1 is SGHTA and CDR2 is FQGNSA in the germline V gene. Trimming shortened V by 1 base and J by 3 bases, and 11 bases separated the two germline ends. The CDR3 covers 15 residues. CDR3 in DNA: TGTGCCAGCAGCTTAGAGGGGCTGATGACAGATACGCAGTATTTT. Residues: CASSLEGLMTDTQYF.

This clone has only one observation. The CDR3 here is CASSNTGDNSPLHF. The CDR3 nucleotides read TGCGCCAGCAGCAATACAGGAGATAATTCACCCCTCCACTTT. The genes are TRBV5-1 and TRBJ1-6; D perhaps matches TRBD1 (5 bases). Trimming took off 4 bases at V and 5 bases at J, with 10 bases between the two ends. CDR3 length: 14 amino acids. CDR1 is SGHRS, CDR2 YFSETQ, per germline.

CDR3 sequence (DNA): TGTGCCATCAGTGAGTCCGGAAGGGGGCCTGGAAACACCATATATTTT. Translation gives CAISESGRGPGNTIYF. The chain combines TRBV10-3 with TRBJ1-3; 7 bases align to TRBD1. CDR3 length equals 16 residues. The V gene end was trimmed by 0 bases and the J gene end by 2 bases; junction bases not matched to a gene: 4. Germline V gene lookup returns CDR1 ENHRY and CDR2 SYGVKD.

The chain has TRBV18 and TRBJ1-5; 7 bases map to TRBD1. The trim removed 6 bases at V and 3 bases at J, leaving 8 bases unmatched. Germline loops: CDR1 KGHSH, CDR2 LQKENI. The CDR3 length is 15 residues. CDR3 nucleotide sequence: TGTGCCAGCTCCCCCCGACAGGGAACCAATCAGCCCCAGCATTTT. It encodes CASSPRQGTNQPQHF.

This chain connects TRBV25-1 to TRBJ2-3; 10 bases fit TRBD1. The CDR3 runs 17 residues. J was trimmed by 4 bases and V by 6 bases; bases with no gene match: 13. Germline V gene lookup returns CDR1 MGHDK and CDR2 SYGVNS. The CDR3 spells CASSEKRDRGVADTQYF. DNA of the CDR3: TGTGCCAGCAGCGAAAAGCGGGACAGGGGTGTCGCAGATACGCAGTATTTT.

The rearrangement links TRBV6-5 to TRBJ1-1; 7 bases match TRBD1. CDR1 is MNHEY, CDR2 SVGAGI, per germline. V lost 8 bases to trimming and J lost 14 bases; unmatched junction nucleotides: 11. This CDR3 spans 11 amino acids. The CDR3 DNA follows: TGTGCCAGCGGGGGGACAGAAAAATTGTTCTTT. Translation gives CASGGTEKLFF.

The chain carries TRBV29-1 and TRBJ1-3; tentative D call: TRBD1 (6 bases). CDR1 and CDR2 (germline): SQVTM, ANQGSEA. This CDR3 contains 13 residues. Trimming stripped 1 base from V and 4 bases from J, with 8 bases between. The CDR3 loop reads CSVEVTGGNTIYF. In DNA, the CDR3 is TGCAGCGTTGAAGTGACAGGAGGAAACACCATATATTTT.

The chain has TRBV30 and TRBJ1-4; D is possibly TRBD1 (6 bases). The germline gives CDR1 GTSNPN, CDR2 SVGIG (reference sequence). This CDR3 has 12 amino acids. Trimming left V 4 bases short and J 3 bases short, with 6 bases between. CDR3 DNA: TGTGCCTGGAAGGGGGCTAATGAAAAACTGTTTTTT. It specifies CAWKGANEKLFF.

This clone was detected only a few times. This chain links TRBV15 with TRBJ2-5; 12 nucleotides line up with TRBD2. This CDR3 spans 18 amino acids. Germline V lookup: CDR1 LNHNV, CDR2 YYDKDF (reference sequence). V lost 7 bases and J lost 2; bases outside the gene matches: 14. The CDR3 DNA is TGTGCCACCACCCCGGGGGTGAGGACTAGCGGGGCACAAGAGACCCAGTACTTC. Amino acid sequence: CATTPGVRTSGAQETQYF.

This sequence joins TRBV4-2 and TRBJ1-2; D gene ambiguous. Trimming removed 8 bases at V and 0 bases at J, with 16 bases between. The CDR3 covers 15 residues. The germline gives CDR1 LGHNA, CDR2 YNFKEQ. CDR3 bases: TGTGCCAGCGGCTTCTCTCTGGCGGCTAACTATGGCTACACCTTC. It specifies CASGFSLAANYGYTF.

This clone was counted between two and nine times. V and J are TRBV6-5 and TRBJ2-7; 8 bases align to TRBD1. Germline loops: CDR1 MNHEY, CDR2 SVGAGI. The CDR3 runs to 14 residues. V gave up 5 bases and J gave up 4 bases; unmatched junction bases: 7. The CDR3 DNA sequence: TGTGCCAGCAGTCGCACAGGGGGTGGATACGAGCAGTACTTC. It encodes CASSRTGGGYEQYF.

The chain recombines TRBV10-3 with TRBJ2-6; possible D gene TRBD1, 6 bases. Germline CDR1 ENHRY, CDR2 SYGVKD. Trimming took off 4 bases at V and 0 bases at J, with 16 bases between the two ends. The CDR3 has 18 residues. The CDR3: CAISGSGDASSGANVLTF. CDR3 coding DNA: TGTGCCATCAGTGGTTCAGGGGACGCGAGCTCTGGGGCCAACGTCCTGACTTTC.

The chain combines TRBV9 with TRBJ2-3, with a weak D call TRBD2 (6 bases). Germline V gene lookup returns CDR1 SGDLS and CDR2 YYNGEE. Trimming took off 5 bases at V and 6 bases at J, with 13 bases between the two ends. This CDR3 is built from 13 residues. The CDR3 nucleotides read TGTGCCAGCAGACCCTTAGCGGAGGATACGCAGTATTTT. Translated, it gives CASRPLAEDTQYF.

This chain connects TRBV27 to TRBJ2-5; 8 nucleotides agree with TRBD2. CDR1 and CDR2 (germline): MNHEY, SMNVEV (reference sequence). The CDR3 spans 16 residues. The V segment lost 6 bases and the J segment 5 bases; nucleotides outside the gene matches: 14. CDR3 region: CASSQPLAGRVETQYF. CDR3 DNA sequence: TGTGCCAGCAGCCAACCCCTAGCGGGCCGTGTGGAGACCCAGTACTTC.

The gene calls are TRBV6-1 and TRBJ2-7; tentative D call: TRBD1 (5 bases). V lost 0 bases and J lost 3, with 12 bases in between. CDR1 is MNHNS and CDR2 is SASEGT in the germline V gene. The CDR3 is made up of 15 amino acids. The chain's CDR3 is CASSEAQTADYEQYF. The CDR3, as DNA: TGTGCCAGCAGTGAAGCCCAGACAGCCGACTACGAGCAGTACTTC.

This rearrangement joins TRBV7-6 to TRBJ2-3, with TRBD1 identical over 10 bases. The CDR3 has 16 amino acids. Germline assignment: CDR1 SGHVS and CDR2 FNYEAQ. Losses at the gene ends were 2 bases for V and 5 bases for J; bases not matched to a gene: 7. The CDR3: CASSLMGTGVGDTQYF. For the CDR3, the DNA is TGTGCCAGCAGCTTAATGGGGACAGGGGTGGGAGATACGCAGTATTTT.

The chain carries TRBV7-7 and TRBJ2-1; D is perhaps TRBD2 (5 bases). The CDR3 covers 14 residues. CDR1 and CDR2 (germline): SSHAT, FNYEAQ (reference sequence). Deletions cut 5 bases from V and 5 bases from J, with 13 bases between. In DNA, the CDR3 is TGTGCCAGCAGCATACGCCCCGGGAACAATGAGCAGTTCTTC. Protein sequence: CASSIRPGNNEQFF.

V and J are TRBV5-4 and TRBJ2-1, with D possibly matching TRBD1 (7 bases). The CDR3 length is 17 residues. Between the trimmed V and J ends, which lost 4 bases and 1 base, there was a span of 18 bases. Germline loops: CDR1 SGHNT, CDR2 YYREEE (reference sequence). The CDR3 loop reads CASSPGGDSSSYNEQFF. CDR3 sequence (DNA): TGTGCCAGCAGCCCCGGCGGGGACAGCAGTTCCTACAATGAGCAGTTCTTC.

The sample holds a few counts of this clone. The chain carries TRBV7-9 and TRBJ2-3, with TRBD2 matching 9 bases. Germline CDR1 and CDR2: SEHNR and FQNEAQ (reference sequence). The CDR3 is 16 residues long. V was pared by 5 bases and J by 4 bases, with 10 bases of the junction left unmatched. CDR3 in DNA: TGTGCCAGCAGCCAGGGACTAGCCCCCTCCGCAGATACGCAGTATTTT. Translated: CASSQGLAPSADTQYF. Complete variable domain (other parts from reference TRBV7-9 and TRBJ2-3): DTGVSQNPRHKITKRGQNVTFRCDPISEHNRLYWYRQTLGQGPEFLTYFQNEAQLEKSRLLSDRFSAERPKGSFSTLEIQRTEQGDSAMYLCASSQGLAPSADTQYFGPGTRLTVL.

The V gene is TRBV10-3, the J gene TRBJ2-3; 7 nucleotides align to TRBD1. The CDR3 is 16 residues long. From germline, CDR1 is ENHRY and CDR2 SYGVKD. Trimming took 3 bases from V and 1 from J; bases not matched to a gene: 7. CDR3 nucleotide sequence: TGTGCCATCAGTGATCAAAACAGGGGAGGCACAGATACGCAGTATTTT. This codes for CAISDQNRGGTDTQYF.

The chain couples TRBV28 to TRBJ1-5, with TRBD1 as a possible D gene (6 bases). CDR1 is MDHEN and CDR2 is SYDVKM in the germline V gene. V was cut by 3 bases and J by 3 bases, with 12 bases left in between. The CDR3 totals 15 residues. CDR3: CASSLGRGTNQPQHF. As DNA, the CDR3 is TGTGCCAGCAGTTTGGGCAGGGGTACCAATCAGCCCCAGCATTTT.

V usage is TRBV12-5 and J usage is TRBJ2-2, with D possibly TRBD1 on 6 matching bases. The CDR3 spans 14 residues. V was clipped by 2 bases and J by 4 bases, with 8 bases between them. Germline V gives CDR1 LGHNT, CDR2 FRNRAP. The CDR3, as DNA: TGTGCTAGTGGTTTGACGACAGGCACCGGGGAGCTGTTTTTT. Translated: CASGLTTGTGELFF.